What follows are 22 T cell receptor beta chains derived from one specimen sequenced in a study of spatial heterogeneity in lung cancer. Via MiXCR, TCRdb re-called the 5' RACE reads, giving one row per CDR3 protein. Of tens of thousands of distinct CDR3 sequences in the sample, 4.6% were seen once. Time point meaning: sample taken at primary tumor resection. Without sorting, whole RNA was sequenced from tumor, nontumor lung or frozen PBMC. Sequencing used PBMCs, obtained at surgery. The receptors originated from a male donor with early-stage non-small cell lung cancer.

This clonotype was picked up many times. Lacking the conserved final phenylalanine or tryptophan, this CDR3 likely reflects a read error. It is unclear where the CDR3 begins or ends on the DNA, so no DNA is shown, and the CDR3 is as TCRdb lists it. The rearrangement joins TRBV7-2 to TRBJ2-3; the DNA was not used to check the table's D call, TRBD1. The CDR3 adds up to 13 amino acids, both ends counted. CDR1 and CDR2 (germline): SGHTA, FQGNSA. The CDR3 here is CASSLAGDRVSKI.

The chain employs TRBV6-1 and TRBJ1-4; D unclear. CDR1 and CDR2 from the germline V gene are MNHNS and SASEGT. Trimming left V 3 bases short and J 6 bases short, with 14 bases between. The CDR3 runs 15 residues. The CDR3 sequence: CASSDSTRSDEKLFF. The CDR3 DNA reads TGTGCCAGCAGTGATTCTACTCGGTCCGATGAAAAACTGTTTTTT.

This clonotype was seen many times. V gene TRBV28 combines with J gene TRBJ2-1; D is undetermined. The CDR3 is 13 residues long. Germline CDR1 and CDR2: MDHEN and SYDVKM. The V end lost 9 bases, the J end lost 9 bases, and 18 bases lay between the germline ends. The DNA for the CDR3 is TGTGCCAGTAGGCCAAATTCCCGGAGTGAGCAGTTCTTC. Amino acid sequence: CASRPNSRSEQFF.

This clonotype was seen ten or more times. J is TRBJ2-7 and V is TRBV7-9, with D possibly being TRBD1 (5 bases). This CDR3 comprises 15 residues. Trimming took 5 bases from V and 4 from J, leaving 18 bases between them. Germline V gene sequence: CDR1 SEHNR, CDR2 FQNEAQ (reference sequence). This CDR3 is CASSPPPDKAYEQYF. CDR3 nucleotides: TGTGCCAGCAGCCCCCCGCCGGACAAGGCTTACGAGCAGTACTTC. Supplemented by reference TRBV7-9 and TRBJ2-7, the full variable domain reads DTGVSQNPRHKITKRGQNVTFRCDPISEHNRLYWYRQTLGQGPEFLTYFQNEAQLEKSRLLSDRFSAERPKGSFSTLEIQRTEQGDSAMYLCASSPPPDKAYEQYFGPGTRLTVT.

This clonotype was counted ten times or more. This chain links TRBV29-1 with TRBJ1-2; D is perhaps TRBD1 (5 bases). This CDR3 comprises 14 residues. V was shortened by 7 bases and J by 0 bases, with 15 bases between the two germline ends. Per germline, CDR1 SQVTM and CDR2 ANQGSEA. The CDR3 DNA is TGCAGCGCCGCAGCCGGGACCGCTAACTATGGCTACACCTTC. Translating it yields CSAAAGTANYGYTF.

This clonotype was seen at least ten times. V and J are TRBV5-1 and TRBJ2-3; D gene ambiguous. This CDR3 comprises 13 residues. Trimming left V 4 bases short and J 5 bases short, with 11 bases between. The germline gives CDR1 SGHRS, CDR2 YFSETQ. In DNA, the CDR3 is TGCGCCAGCAGCGAGTTTCAGAAAGATACGCAGTATTTT. It yields the protein CASSEFQKDTQYF.

This clonotype was recorded many times. The chain has TRBV11-2 and TRBJ2-1; the D gene is possibly TRBD2 (5 bases). The CDR3 covers 13 residues. V lost 1 base and J 7 bases, leaving 8 bases between the germline ends. The germline V gene has CDR1 SGHAT and CDR2 FQNNGV. CDR3: CASSLAGINEQFF. CDR3 sequence (DNA): TGTGCCAGCAGCTTAGCGGGGATAAATGAGCAGTTCTTC.

This clonotype was detected many times. The chain employs TRBV12-3 or TRBV12-4 and TRBJ1-2; perhaps TRBD1 as D (5 bases). With 1 base removed from V and 4 bases from J, the gap between germline ends came to 7 bases. The CDR3 has 13 amino acids. CDR3 sequence reads: CASSLEGSYGYTF. The CDR3 region has the DNA TGTGCCAGCAGTTTAGAGGGGTCCTATGGCTACACCTTC.

This clonotype appeared many times. The chain employs TRBV18 and TRBJ1-1; D is perhaps TRBD1 (5 bases). Trimming left V 6 bases short and J 3 bases short, with 11 bases between. Germline lookup yields CDR1 KGHSH and CDR2 LQKENI. CDR3 size: 13 residues. The CDR3 DNA reads as TGTGCCAGCTCTGGGGCTTCGGACACTGAAGCTTTCTTT. This codes for CASSGASDTEAFF.

This clonotype was detected many times. The chain couples TRBV12-3 or TRBV12-4 to TRBJ1-1; D is uncertain. The length of the CDR3 is 12 residues. V lost 3 bases to trimming and J lost 0 bases, with 2 bases between them. This CDR3 reads CASSLMNTEAFF. CDR3 sequence (DNA): TGTGCCAGCAGTTTGATGAACACTGAAGCTTTCTTT.

This clonotype was observed many times. This rearrangement joins TRBV9 to TRBJ1-2; D gene ambiguous. This CDR3 has 15 residues. Germline V gives CDR1 SGDLS, CDR2 YYNGEE. Trimming cost V 3 bases and J 3 bases, with 15 bases left between them. Here the CDR3 DNA reads TGTGCCAGCAGCGGACCCCGGACGGCGGACTATGGCTACACCTTC. It is translated as CASSGPRTADYGYTF. Full variable domain (remainder filled in from reference TRBV9 and TRBJ1-2): DSGVTQTPKHLITATGQRVTLRCSPRSGDLSVYWYQQSLDQGLQFLIQYYNGEERAKGNILERFSAQQFPDLHSELNLSSLELGDSALYFCASSGPRTADYGYTFGSGTRLTVV.

The table lists this clonotype with a few counts. The rearrangement joins TRBV6-5 to TRBJ1-5, with 8 bases lining up with TRBD1. V lost 4 bases to trimming and J lost 3 bases; unmatched junction nucleotides: 5. The CDR3 is 15 amino acids. CDR1 and CDR2 from the germline V gene are MNHEY and SVGAGI. The CDR3 sequence: CASSSGTGDNQPQHF. The CDR3 DNA reads as TGTGCCAGCAGTTCCGGGACAGGTGACAATCAGCCCCAGCATTTT.

In its sample, this clonotype is medium-sized (0.01 to 0.1%). V and J are TRBV7-2 and TRBJ2-5; D ambiguous. Trimming took off 11 bases at V and 1 base at J, with 14 bases between the two ends. The CDR3 loop spans 13 amino acids. Germline CDR1 is SGHTA and CDR2 is FQGNSA. CDR3 bases: TGTGCCGCGGTCCAAGCCCCCCAAGAGACCCAGTACTTC. This gives the protein CAAVQAPQETQYF.

In this sample, this clonotype turned up many times. This chain connects TRBV19 to TRBJ2-2, with 8 bases matching TRBD1. The V and J ends lost 3 bases and 8 bases, in that order; junction bases with no gene match: 8. Germline CDR1 is LNHDA and CDR2 is SQIVND (reference sequence). The CDR3 is 15 residues long. CDR3 nucleotides: TGTGCCAGTAGTATCCCACAGGGGGTCGCGGGGGAGCTGTTTTTT. The encoded protein is CASSIPQGVAGELFF.

This clonotype was detected ten times or more. The CDR3 DNA reads as TGTGCCACCAGCAGAGTCCGTCTGGGGAATCAGCCCCAGCATTTT. Protein sequence: CATSRVRLGNQPQHF. V usage is TRBV15 and J usage is TRBJ1-5; D gene ambiguous. Trimming removed 1 base at V and 4 bases at J, with 11 bases between. The CDR3 spans 15 residues. The germline V gene has CDR1 LNHNV and CDR2 YYDKDF (reference sequence).

In its sample, this clonotype was seen many times. J is TRBJ2-5 and V is TRBV11-2, with D possibly matching TRBD1 (5 bases). The CDR3 runs to 14 residues. V lost 1 base and J 1 base, leaving 7 bases between the germline ends. Germline CDR1 SGHAT, CDR2 FQNNGV. The CDR3 coding sequence is TGTGCCAGCAGCTTAGGACAGTTCCAAGAGACCCAGTACTTC. It translates to CASSLGQFQETQYF. Together with reference TRBV11-2 and TRBJ2-5, the CDR3 gives the full variable domain: EAGVAQSPRYKIIEKRQSVAFWCNPISGHATLYWYQQILGQGPKLLIQFQNNGVVDDSQLPKDRFSAERLKGVDSTLKIQPAKLEDSAVYLCASSLGQFQETQYFGPGTRLLVL.

This clonotype was detected many times. The rearrangement uses TRBV14 and TRBJ2-1; 11 bases are shared with TRBD2. Unmatched junction bases numbered 4, after V lost 4 bases and J lost 2 bases. Germline V lookup: CDR1 SGHDN, CDR2 FVKESK. The CDR3 has 16 amino acids. The CDR3 region is CASSRGSGGAYNEQFF. In DNA form, the CDR3 reads TGTGCCAGCAGCCGAGGTAGCGGGGGGGCCTACAATGAGCAGTTCTTC. Using reference TRBV14 and TRBJ2-1 for the parts outside the CDR3, the full variable domain is EAGVTQFPSHSVIEKGQTVTLRCDPISGHDNLYWYRRVMGKEIKFLLHFVKESKQDESGMPNNRFLAERTGGTYSTLKVQPAELEDSGVYFCASSRGSGGAYNEQFFGPGTRLTVL.

This clonotype was recorded at least ten times. The J gene is TRBJ2-4, the V gene TRBV6-5; TRBD2 agrees at 15 bases. CDR1 and CDR2 from the germline V gene are MNHEY and SVGAGI. Trimming took 4 bases from V and 4 from J; bases not matched to a gene: 2. CDR3 size: 16 residues. CDR3 sequence (DNA): TGTGCCAGCAGTTCGGGACTAGCGGGGGGTAAAAACATTCAGTACTTC. Protein product: CASSSGLAGGKNIQYF.

This clonotype turned up a few times. The gene calls are TRBV3-1 and TRBJ1-1; D gene uncertain. The germline V and J ends were trimmed by 2 bases and 4 bases, with 5 bases remaining between them. The length of the CDR3 is 12 residues. Germline lookup yields CDR1 LGHDT and CDR2 YNNKEL (reference sequence). Here the CDR3 DNA reads TGTGCCAGCAGCCAATGGGGCACTGAAGCTTTCTTT. Translation gives CASSQWGTEAFF.

This clonotype has a count of ten or more. J is TRBJ2-1 and V is TRBV27, with 13 bases aligning to TRBD2. The CDR3 consists of 15 residues. From germline, CDR1 is MNHEY and CDR2 SMNVEV (reference sequence). Unmatched junction bases numbered 7, after V lost 5 bases and J lost 9 bases. This CDR3 reads CASSGTSGAEGEQFF. The CDR3 DNA is TGTGCCAGCAGTGGGACTAGCGGGGCTGAGGGTGAGCAGTTCTTC.

This clonotype is medium-sized by share. This chain links TRBV29-1 with TRBJ2-2; D gene unclear. Deletions cut 3 bases from V and 3 bases from J, with 5 bases between. The CDR3 contains 12 residues. CDR1 and CDR2 (germline): SQVTM, ANQGSEA. CDR3 protein: CSVDSYTGELFF. The CDR3 DNA follows: TGCAGCGTTGACTCGTACACCGGGGAGCTGTTTTTT.

This clonotype appeared many times. The V gene is TRBV7-2, the J gene TRBJ1-1, with D possibly TRBD1 on 5 matching bases. CDR1 and CDR2 (germline): SGHTA, FQGNSA. Between the trimmed V and J ends, which lost 3 bases and 5 bases, there was a span of 13 bases. The CDR3 is made up of 14 amino acids. CDR3 sequence: CASSFSTGRTEAFF. CDR3 sequence (DNA): TGTGCCAGCAGCTTTAGCACAGGACGAACTGAAGCTTTCTTT.